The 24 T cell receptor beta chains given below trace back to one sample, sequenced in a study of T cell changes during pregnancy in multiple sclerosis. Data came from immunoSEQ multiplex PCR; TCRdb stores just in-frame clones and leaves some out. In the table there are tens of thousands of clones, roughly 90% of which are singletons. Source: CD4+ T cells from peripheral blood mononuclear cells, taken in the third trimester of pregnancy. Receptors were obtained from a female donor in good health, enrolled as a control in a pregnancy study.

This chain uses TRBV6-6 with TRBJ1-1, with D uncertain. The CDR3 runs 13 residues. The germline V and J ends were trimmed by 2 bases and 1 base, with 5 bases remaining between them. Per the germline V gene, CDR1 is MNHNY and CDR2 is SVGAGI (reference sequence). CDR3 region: CASSYGPNTEAFF. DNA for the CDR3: TGTGCCAGCAGTTACGGGCCGAACACTGAAGCTTTCTTT.

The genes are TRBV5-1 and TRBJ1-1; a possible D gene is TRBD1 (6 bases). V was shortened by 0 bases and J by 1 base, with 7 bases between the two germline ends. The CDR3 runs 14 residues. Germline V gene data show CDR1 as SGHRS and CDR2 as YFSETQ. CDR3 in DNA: TGCGCCAGCAGCTTGGCAGGGGCGAACACTGAAGCTTTCTTT. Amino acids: CASSLAGANTEAFF.

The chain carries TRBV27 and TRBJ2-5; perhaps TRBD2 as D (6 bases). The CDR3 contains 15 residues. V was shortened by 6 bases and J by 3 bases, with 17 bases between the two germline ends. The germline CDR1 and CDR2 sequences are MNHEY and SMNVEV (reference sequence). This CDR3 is CASSSLFGGEETQYF. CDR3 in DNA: TGTGCCAGCAGCAGTTTGTTCGGGGGAGAAGAGACCCAGTACTTC.

CDR3 bases: TGTGCCAGCAGCTTAACTCAGGGTGTCGCAGATACGCAGTATTTT. It yields the protein CASSLTQGVADTQYF. The chain recombines TRBV7-3 with TRBJ2-3, with TRBD1 as a possible D gene (5 bases). There are 15 residues in the CDR3. The V gene's germline CDR1 is SGHTA and CDR2 FQGTGA. Trimming left V 0 bases short and J 4 bases short, with 11 bases between. The variable domain in full, with the rest retrieved from reference TRBV7-3 and TRBJ2-3, is GAGVSQTPSNKVTEKGKYVELRCDPISGHTALYWYRQSLGQGPEFLIYFQGTGAADDSGLPNDRFFAVRPEGSVSTLKIQRTERGDSAVYLCASSLTQGVADTQYFGPGTRLTVL.

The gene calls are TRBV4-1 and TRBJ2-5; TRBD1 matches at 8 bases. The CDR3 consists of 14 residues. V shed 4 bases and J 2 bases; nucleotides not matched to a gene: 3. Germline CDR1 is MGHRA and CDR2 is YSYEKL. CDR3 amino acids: CASSLGTGQETQYF. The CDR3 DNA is TGCGCCAGCAGCCTCGGGACAGGACAAGAGACCCAGTACTTC.

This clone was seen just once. The CDR3 sequence is CATSRGGAPATNEKLFF. The CDR3, as DNA: TGTGCCACCAGCAGGGGAGGGGCTCCGGCAACTAATGAAAAACTGTTTTTT. V usage is TRBV15 and J usage is TRBJ1-4; perhaps TRBD1 as D (5 bases). CDR3 length: 17 residues. V dropped 3 bases and J dropped 0 bases, with 14 bases sitting between them. The germline CDR1 and CDR2 sequences are LNHNV and YYDKDF (reference sequence). Filled out from reference TRBV15 and TRBJ1-4, the complete variable domain reads DAMVIQNPRYQVTQFGKPVTLSCSQTLNHNVMYWYQQKSSQAPKLLFHYYDKDFNNEADTPDNFQSRRPNTSFCFLDIRSPGLGDTAMYLCATSRGGAPATNEKLFFGSGTQLSVL.

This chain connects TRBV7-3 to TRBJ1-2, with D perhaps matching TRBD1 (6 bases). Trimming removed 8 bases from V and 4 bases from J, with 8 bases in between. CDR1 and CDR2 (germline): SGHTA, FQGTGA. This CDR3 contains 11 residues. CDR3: CASGTTYGYTF. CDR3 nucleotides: TGTGCCAGCGGGACAACCTATGGCTACACCTTC.

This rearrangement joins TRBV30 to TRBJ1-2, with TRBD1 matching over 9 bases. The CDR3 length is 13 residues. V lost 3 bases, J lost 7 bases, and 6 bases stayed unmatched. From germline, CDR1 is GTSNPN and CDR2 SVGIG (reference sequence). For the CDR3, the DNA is TGTGCCTGGAGAGACAGGGGGGAAGGTGGCTACACCTTC. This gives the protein CAWRDRGEGGYTF.

CDR3 sequence: CASSYGLAASYNEQFF. The CDR3 DNA reads TGTGCCAGCAGTTACGGGCTAGCGGCCTCCTACAATGAGCAGTTCTTC. This chain connects TRBV6-5 to TRBJ2-1; 7 bases are a match to TRBD2. This CDR3 is built from 16 residues. Losses at the gene ends were 2 bases for V and 0 bases for J; bases not matched to a gene: 4. Germline V lookup: CDR1 MNHEY, CDR2 SVGAGI.

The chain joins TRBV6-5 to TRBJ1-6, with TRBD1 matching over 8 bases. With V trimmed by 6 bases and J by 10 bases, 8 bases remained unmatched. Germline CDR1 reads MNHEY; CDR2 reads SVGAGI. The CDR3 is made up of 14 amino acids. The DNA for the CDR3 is TGTGCCAGCAGCCCTAGGACAGGGCAATCACCCCTCCACTTT. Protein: CASSPRTGQSPLHF.

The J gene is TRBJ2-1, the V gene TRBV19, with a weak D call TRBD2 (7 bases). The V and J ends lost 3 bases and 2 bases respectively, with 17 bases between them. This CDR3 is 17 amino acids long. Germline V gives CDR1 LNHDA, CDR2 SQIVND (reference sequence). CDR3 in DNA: TGTGCCAGTAGTATTGGGGACCTCGGGGGGCCCTACAATGAGCAGTTCTTC. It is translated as CASSIGDLGGPYNEQFF.

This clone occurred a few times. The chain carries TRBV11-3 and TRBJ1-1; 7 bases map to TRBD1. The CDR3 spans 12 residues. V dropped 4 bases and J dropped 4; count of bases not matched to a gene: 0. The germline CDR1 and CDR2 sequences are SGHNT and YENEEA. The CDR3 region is CASSSGGTEAFF. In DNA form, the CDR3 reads TGTGCCAGCAGCTCAGGGGGCACTGAAGCTTTCTTT.

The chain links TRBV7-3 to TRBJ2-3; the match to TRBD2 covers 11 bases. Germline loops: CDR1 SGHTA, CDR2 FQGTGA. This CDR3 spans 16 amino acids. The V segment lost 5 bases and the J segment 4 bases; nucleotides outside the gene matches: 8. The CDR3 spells CASSISGGAGADTQYF. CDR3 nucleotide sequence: TGTGCCAGCAGCATTAGCGGGGGGGCAGGAGCAGATACGCAGTATTTT.

CDR3: CASSYRENAAGYPLHF. DNA for the CDR3: TGTGCCAGCAGTTACCGCGAAAATGCTGCGGGATACCCCCTCCACTTT. The chain joins TRBV6-5 to TRBJ1-6, with D unclear. V was trimmed by 2 bases and J by 13 bases, leaving 21 bases between them. This CDR3 has 16 residues. The germline V gene encodes CDR1 MNHEY and CDR2 SVGAGI.

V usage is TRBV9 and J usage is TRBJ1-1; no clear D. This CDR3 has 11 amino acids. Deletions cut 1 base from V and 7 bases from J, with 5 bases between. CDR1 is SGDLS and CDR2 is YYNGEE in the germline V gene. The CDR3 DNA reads TGTGCCAGCAGCGTAAACGGTGAAGCTTTCTTT. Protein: CASSVNGEAFF.

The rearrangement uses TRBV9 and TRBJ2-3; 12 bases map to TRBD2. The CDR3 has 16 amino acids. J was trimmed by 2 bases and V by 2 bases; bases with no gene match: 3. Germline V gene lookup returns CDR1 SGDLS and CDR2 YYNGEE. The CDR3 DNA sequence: TGTGCCAGCAGCGTGGGACTAGCGGGTTTCACAGATACGCAGTATTTT. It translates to CASSVGLAGFTDTQYF.

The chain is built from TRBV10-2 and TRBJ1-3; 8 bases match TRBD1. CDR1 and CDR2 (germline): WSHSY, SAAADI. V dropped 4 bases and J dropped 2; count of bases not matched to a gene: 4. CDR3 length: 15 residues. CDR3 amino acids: CASSGTGTPGNTIYF. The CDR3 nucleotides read TGCGCCAGCAGTGGGACAGGGACCCCTGGAAACACCATATATTTT.

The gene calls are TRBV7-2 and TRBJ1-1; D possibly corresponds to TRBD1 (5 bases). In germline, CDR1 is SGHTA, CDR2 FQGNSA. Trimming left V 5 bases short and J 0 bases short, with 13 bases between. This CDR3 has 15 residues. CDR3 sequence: CASSNRQSLNTEAFF. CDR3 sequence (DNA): TGTGCCAGCAGCAACAGACAGAGCCTGAACACTGAAGCTTTCTTT.

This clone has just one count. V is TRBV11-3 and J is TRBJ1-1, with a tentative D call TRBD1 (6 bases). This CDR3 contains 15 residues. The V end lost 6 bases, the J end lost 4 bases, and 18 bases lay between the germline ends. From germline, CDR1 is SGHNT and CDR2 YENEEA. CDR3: CASRTSAGAGTEAFF. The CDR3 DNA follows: TGTGCCAGCAGAACATCGGCAGGGGCCGGCACTGAAGCTTTCTTT.

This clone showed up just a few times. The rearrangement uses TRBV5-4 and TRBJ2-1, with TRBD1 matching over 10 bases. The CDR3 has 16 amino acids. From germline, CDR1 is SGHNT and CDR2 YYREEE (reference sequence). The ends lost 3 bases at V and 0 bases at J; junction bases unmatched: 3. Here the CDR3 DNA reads TGTGCCAGCAGCTCGGGACAGGGGAGCTCCTACAATGAGCAGTTCTTC. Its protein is CASSSGQGSSYNEQFF.

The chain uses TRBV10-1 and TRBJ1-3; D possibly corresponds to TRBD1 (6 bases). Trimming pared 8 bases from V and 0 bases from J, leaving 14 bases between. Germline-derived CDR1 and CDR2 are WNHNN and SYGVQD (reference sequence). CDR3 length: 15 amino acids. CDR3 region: CASGRDTFSGNTIYF. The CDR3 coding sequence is TGCGCCAGCGGACGGGACACATTCTCTGGAAACACCATATATTTT.

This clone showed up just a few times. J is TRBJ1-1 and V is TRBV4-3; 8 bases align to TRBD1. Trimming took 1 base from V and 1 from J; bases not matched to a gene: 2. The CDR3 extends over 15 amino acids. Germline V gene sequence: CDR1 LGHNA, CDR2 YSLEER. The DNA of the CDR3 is TGCGCCAGCAGCCAAGTAGACAGGGGGAACACTGAAGCTTTCTTT. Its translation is CASSQVDRGNTEAFF.

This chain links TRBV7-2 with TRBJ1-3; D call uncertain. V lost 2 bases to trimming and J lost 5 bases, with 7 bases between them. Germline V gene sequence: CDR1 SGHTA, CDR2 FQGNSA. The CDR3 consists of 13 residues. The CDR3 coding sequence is TGTGCCAGCAGCTTAAATAGTAGAAACACCATATATTTT. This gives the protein CASSLNSRNTIYF. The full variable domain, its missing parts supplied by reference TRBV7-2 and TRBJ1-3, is GAGVSQSPSNKVTEKGKDVELRCDPISGHTALYWYRQSLGQGLEFLIYFQGNSAPDKSGLPSDRFSAERTGGSVSTLTIQRTQQEDSAVYLCASSLNSRNTIYFGEGSWLTVV.

The CDR3, as DNA: TGTGCCACCAGCAACCAGGGGAAGTCTTCACCCCTCCACTTT. It encodes CATSNQGKSSPLHF. The chain employs TRBV15 and TRBJ1-6; tentatively, D is TRBD1 (6 bases). From germline, CDR1 is LNHNV and CDR2 YYDKDF (reference sequence). The V end lost 4 bases, the J end lost 9 bases, and 13 bases lay between the germline ends. The CDR3 spans 14 residues.